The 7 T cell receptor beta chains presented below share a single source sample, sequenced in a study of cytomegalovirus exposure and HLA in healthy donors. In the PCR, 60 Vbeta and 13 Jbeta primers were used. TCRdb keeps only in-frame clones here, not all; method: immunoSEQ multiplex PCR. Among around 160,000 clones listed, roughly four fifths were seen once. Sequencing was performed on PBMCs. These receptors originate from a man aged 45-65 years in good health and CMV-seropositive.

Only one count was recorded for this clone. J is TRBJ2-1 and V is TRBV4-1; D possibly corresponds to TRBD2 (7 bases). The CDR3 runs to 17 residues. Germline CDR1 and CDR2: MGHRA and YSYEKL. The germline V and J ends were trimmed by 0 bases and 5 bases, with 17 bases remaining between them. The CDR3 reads CASSQDQGSSGNNEQFF. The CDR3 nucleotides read TGCGCCAGCAGCCAAGATCAGGGGTCTAGCGGAAACAATGAGCAGTTCTTC.

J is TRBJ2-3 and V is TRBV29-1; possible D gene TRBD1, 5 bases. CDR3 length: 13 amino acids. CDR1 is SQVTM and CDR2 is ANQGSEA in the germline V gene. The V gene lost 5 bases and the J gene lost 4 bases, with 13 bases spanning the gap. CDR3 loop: CSVQVGAADTQYF. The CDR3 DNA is TGCAGCGTTCAGGTAGGGGCGGCAGATACGCAGTATTTT.

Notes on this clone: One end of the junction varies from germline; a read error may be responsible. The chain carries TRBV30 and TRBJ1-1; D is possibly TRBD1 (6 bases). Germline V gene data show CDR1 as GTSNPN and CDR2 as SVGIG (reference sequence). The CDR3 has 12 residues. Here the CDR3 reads CAWGDRPQGERF. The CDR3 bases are TGTGCCTGGGGTGACAGGCCCCAGGGCGAGCGTTTT.

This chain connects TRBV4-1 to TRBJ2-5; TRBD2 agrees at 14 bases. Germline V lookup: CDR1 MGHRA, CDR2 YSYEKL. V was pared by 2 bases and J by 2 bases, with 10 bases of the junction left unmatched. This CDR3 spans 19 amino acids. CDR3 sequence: CASSQWTSGGSSVQETQYF. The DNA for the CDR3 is TGCGCCAGCAGCCAATGGACTAGCGGGGGGTCAAGCGTACAAGAGACCCAGTACTTC.

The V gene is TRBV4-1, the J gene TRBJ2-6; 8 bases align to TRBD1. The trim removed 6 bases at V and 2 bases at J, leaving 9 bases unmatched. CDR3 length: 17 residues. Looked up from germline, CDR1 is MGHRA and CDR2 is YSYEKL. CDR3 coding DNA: TGCGCCAGCAGACGACAGGGGACAACAACTGGGGCCAACGTCCTGACTTTC. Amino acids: CASRRQGTTTGANVLTF.

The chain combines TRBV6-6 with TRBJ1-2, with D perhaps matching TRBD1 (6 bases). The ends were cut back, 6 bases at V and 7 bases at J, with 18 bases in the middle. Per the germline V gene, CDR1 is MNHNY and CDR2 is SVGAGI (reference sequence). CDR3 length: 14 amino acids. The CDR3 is CASRKGGAGIGYTF. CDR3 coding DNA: TGTGCCAGCAGAAAGGGGGGGGCAGGGATTGGCTACACCTTC.

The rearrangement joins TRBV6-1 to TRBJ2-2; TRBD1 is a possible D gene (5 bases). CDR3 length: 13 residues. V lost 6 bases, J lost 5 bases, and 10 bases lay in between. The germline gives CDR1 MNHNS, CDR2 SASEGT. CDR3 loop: CASRDQGTGELFF. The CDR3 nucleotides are TGTGCCAGCAGGGACCAGGGTACCGGGGAGCTGTTTTTT.